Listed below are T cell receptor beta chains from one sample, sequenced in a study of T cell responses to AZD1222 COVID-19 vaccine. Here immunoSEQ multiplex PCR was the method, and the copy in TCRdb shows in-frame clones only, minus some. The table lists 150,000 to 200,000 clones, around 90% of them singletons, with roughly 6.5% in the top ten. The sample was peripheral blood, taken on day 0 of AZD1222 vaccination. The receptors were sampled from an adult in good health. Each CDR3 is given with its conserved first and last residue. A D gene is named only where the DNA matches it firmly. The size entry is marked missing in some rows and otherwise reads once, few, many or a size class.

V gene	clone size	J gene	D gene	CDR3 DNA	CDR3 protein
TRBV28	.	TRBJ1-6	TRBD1	TGTGCCAGCAGTTTAGACGGTACAGGGACAGGGGATAATTCACCCCTCCACTTT	CASSLDGTGTGDNSPLHF
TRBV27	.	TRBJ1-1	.	TGTGCCAGCAGTTTATCTCCCCTTCTGTTGACAGCCATGAACACTGAAGCTTTCTTT	CASSLSPLLLTAMNTEAFF
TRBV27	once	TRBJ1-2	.	TGTGCCAGCAGACTACAGGGAACTAACTATGGCTACACCTTC	CASRLQGTNYGYTF
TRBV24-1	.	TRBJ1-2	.	TGTGCCACCAGCCTGACAGGCTCCAACTATGGCTACACCTTC	CATSLTGSNYGYTF
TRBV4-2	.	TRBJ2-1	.	TGTGCCAGCAGCCAGGGCATTAGGGGGGAGGAGGGGCAGTTCTTC	CASSQGIRGEEGQFF
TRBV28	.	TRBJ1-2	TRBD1	TGTGCCAGCAGGACAGAACGGACAGGGGGCAGGAGCTATGGCTACACCTTC	CASRTERTGGRSYGYTF
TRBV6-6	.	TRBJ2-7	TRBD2	TGTGCCAGCAGTTACTCTTTTAGCGGGAACTCCTACGAGCAGTACTTC	CASSYSFSGNSYEQYF
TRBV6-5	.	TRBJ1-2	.	TGTGCCAGCAGTTCTATACGGACAGAAACCTATGGCTACACCTTC	CASSSIRTETYGYTF
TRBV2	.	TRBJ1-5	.	TGTGCCAGCAGTGCCCTGGACGGGGGTCCCCAGCATTTT	CASSALDGGPQHF
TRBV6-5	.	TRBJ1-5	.	TGTGCCAGCAGTCTTTCCAGGGGCAGCAATCAGCCCCAGCATTTT	CASSLSRGSNQPQHF
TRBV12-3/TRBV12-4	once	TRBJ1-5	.	TGTGCCAGCAGGGCGACAGGAAATCAGCCCCAGCATTTT	CASRATGNQPQHF
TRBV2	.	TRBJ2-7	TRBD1	TGTGCCAGCAGGCAGACAGGGAATGCCTACGAGCAGTACTTC	CASRQTGNAYEQYF
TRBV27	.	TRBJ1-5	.	TGTGCCAGCAGTTTATCATGGGGGGGTGGCAATCAGCCCCAGCATTTT	CASSLSWGGGNQPQHF
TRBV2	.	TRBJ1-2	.	TGTGCCAGCAGTGAGGAGAGGGGTAACTATGGCTACACCTTC	CASSEERGNYGYTF
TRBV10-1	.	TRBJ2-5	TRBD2	TGCGCCAGCAGTGAGAATAGCGGGGGGCCACGGCAAGAGACCCAGTACTTC	CASSENSGGPRQETQYF
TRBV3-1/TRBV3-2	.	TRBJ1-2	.	TGTGCCAGCAGCCATAATTATGGCTACACCTTC	CASSHNYGYTF
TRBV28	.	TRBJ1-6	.	TGTGCCAGCAATATCTGGGGGAATTCACCCCTCCACTTT	CASNIWGNSPLHF
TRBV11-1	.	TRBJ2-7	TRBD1	TGTGCCAGCAGCGTAGACAGGGGGCTGAACGAGCAGTACTTC	CASSVDRGLNEQYF
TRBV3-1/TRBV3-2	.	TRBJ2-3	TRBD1	TGTGCCAGCAGCCAAGTAGGTGAGGGGGCGCGGACAGATACGCAGTATTTT	CASSQVGEGARTDTQYF
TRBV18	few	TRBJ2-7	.	TGTGCCAGCTCACCCCGAGTACCACACCACTACGAGCAGTACTTC	CASSPRVPHHYEQYF
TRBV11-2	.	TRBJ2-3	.	TGTGCCAGCAGCCCGGGCGCTAGCACAGATACGCAGTATTTT	CASSPGASTDTQYF
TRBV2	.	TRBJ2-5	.	TGTGCCAGCCTAGCCGGCCTACAAGAGACCCAGTACTTC	CASLAGLQETQYF
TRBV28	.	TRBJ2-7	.	TGTGCCAGCAGTTTATCCTTACAGTCCTACGAGCAGTACTTC	CASSLSLQSYEQYF
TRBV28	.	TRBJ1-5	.	TGTGCCAGCACGCGGGGGGGGAATCAGCCCCAGCATTTT	CASTRGGNQPQHF
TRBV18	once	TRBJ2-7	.	TGTGCCAGCTCACCGGGGCACGAGCAGTACTTC	CASSPGHEQYF
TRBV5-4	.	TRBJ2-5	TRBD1	TGTGCCAGCAGCCCCGGGACAGTACAAGAGACCCAGTACTTC	CASSPGTVQETQYF
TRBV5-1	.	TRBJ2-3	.	TGCGCCAGCAGCTTAGAGCGGACCATCCAATCGCAGTATTTT	CASSLERTIQSQYF
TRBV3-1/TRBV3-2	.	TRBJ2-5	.	TGTGCCAGCAGCTGGGGACCGGTGGAGACCCAGTACTTC	CASSWGPVETQYF
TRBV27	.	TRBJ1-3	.	TGTGCCAGCAGTTTGGGAAATGGAAACACCATATATTTT	CASSLGNGNTIYF
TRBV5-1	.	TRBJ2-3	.	TGCGCCAGCAGCTTGGAGGGCCGGGTAGATACGCAGTATTTT	CASSLEGRVDTQYF
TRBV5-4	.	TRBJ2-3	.	TGTGCCAGCAGCGCCCGCGTACTGGCCCGAACCACAGATACGCAGTATTTT	CASSARVLARTTDTQYF
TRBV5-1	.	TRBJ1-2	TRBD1	TGCGCCAGCAGCGCGGACAGGGGGTTTAACTATGGCTACACCTTC	CASSADRGFNYGYTF
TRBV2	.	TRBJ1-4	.	TGTGCCAGCAGGGCCCGGACCGTTGGGGAAAAACTGTTTTTT	CASRARTVGEKLFF
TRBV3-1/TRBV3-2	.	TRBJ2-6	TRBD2	TGTGCCAGCAGCCTGCCCTCCGGACTAGGGAGGACTGGGGCCAACGTCCTGACTTTC	CASSLPSGLGRTGANVLTF
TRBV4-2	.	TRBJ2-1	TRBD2	TGTGCCAGCAGCCAAGCTGTAGCTAGCGGGACCCTTAGCTCCTACAATGAGCAGTTCTTC	CASSQAVASGTLSSYNEQFF
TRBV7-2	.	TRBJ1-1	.	TGTGCCAGCAGCCCCGGAGGGGGGTTAGGGAGGGCTTTCTTT	CASSPGGGLGRAFF
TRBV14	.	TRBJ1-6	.	TGTGCCAGCAGCCAAAGCTACGCCTCACCCCTCCACTTT	CASSQSYASPLHF
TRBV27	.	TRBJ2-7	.	TGTGCCAGCAGTTCGGGGGACCCTCCCTACGAGCAGTACTTC	CASSSGDPPYEQYF
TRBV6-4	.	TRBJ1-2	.	TGTGCCAGCAGTGTTGGGGGGAACTATGGCTACACCTTC	CASSVGGNYGYTF
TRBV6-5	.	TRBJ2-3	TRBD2	TGTGCCAGCCTAGCGGGAGGGAACACAGATACGCAGTATTTT	CASLAGGNTDTQYF
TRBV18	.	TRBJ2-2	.	TGTGCCAGCTCACCACCTATTATTTGGTCCGGCAGGACCTCGGACACCGGGGAGCTGTTTTTT	CASSPPIIWSGRTSDTGELFF
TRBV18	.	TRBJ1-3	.	TGTGCCAGCTCATCCCTGCCGCAGGATGGAAACACCATATATTTT	CASSSLPQDGNTIYF
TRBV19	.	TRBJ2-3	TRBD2	TGTGCCAGTAGGGCTAGCGGCCTGGATACGCAGTATTTT	CASRASGLDTQYF
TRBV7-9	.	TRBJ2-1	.	TGTGCCAGCAGCTCTACTAACCGGCCTCTATCCTACAATGAGCAGTTCTTC	CASSSTNRPLSYNEQFF
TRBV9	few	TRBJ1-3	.	TGTGCCAGCAGCCCCCGGACAGCTCGGGGTGGAAACACCATATATTTT	CASSPRTARGGNTIYF
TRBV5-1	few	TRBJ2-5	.	TGCGCCAGCAGCTTGGGAGGGGGGGCCATGGAGACCCAGTACTTC	CASSLGGGAMETQYF
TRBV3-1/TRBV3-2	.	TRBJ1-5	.	TGTGCCAGCAGCCAAGATAGGCAGCCCCAGCATTTT	CASSQDRQPQHF